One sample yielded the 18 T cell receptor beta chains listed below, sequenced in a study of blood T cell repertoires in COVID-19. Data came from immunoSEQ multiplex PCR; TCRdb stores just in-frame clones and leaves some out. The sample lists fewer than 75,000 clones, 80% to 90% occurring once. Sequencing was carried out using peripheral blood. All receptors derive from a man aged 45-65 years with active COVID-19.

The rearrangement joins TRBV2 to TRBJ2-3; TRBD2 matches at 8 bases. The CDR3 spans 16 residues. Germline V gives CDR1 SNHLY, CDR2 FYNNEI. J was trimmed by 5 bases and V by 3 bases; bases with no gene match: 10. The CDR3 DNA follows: TGTGCCAGCAGTGAGGAGTCTAGCGGGCGTTTAGATACGCAGTATTTT. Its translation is CASSEESSGRLDTQYF.

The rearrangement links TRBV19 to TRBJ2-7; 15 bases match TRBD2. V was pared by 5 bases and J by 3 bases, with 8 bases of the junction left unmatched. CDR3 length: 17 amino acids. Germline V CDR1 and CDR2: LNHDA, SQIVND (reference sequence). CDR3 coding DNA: TGTGCCAGTAGTCCCGGGACTAGCGGGGGGCCTATCTACGAGCAGTACTTC. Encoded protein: CASSPGTSGGPIYEQYF.

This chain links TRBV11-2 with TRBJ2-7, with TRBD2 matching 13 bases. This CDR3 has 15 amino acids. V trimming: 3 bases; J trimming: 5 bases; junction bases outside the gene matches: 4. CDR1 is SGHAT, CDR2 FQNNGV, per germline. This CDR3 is CASSFRTSGSNEQYF. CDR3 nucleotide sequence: TGTGCCAGCAGCTTCCGGACTAGCGGGAGTAACGAGCAGTACTTC.

CDR3 nucleotide sequence: TGCGCCAGCAGAATCAAGGTACAGACTAATGAAAAACTGTTTTTT. Translated, it gives CASRIKVQTNEKLFF. The chain has TRBV4-3 and TRBJ1-4; D gene unclear. CDR3 length: 15 amino acids. In germline, CDR1 is LGHNA, CDR2 YSLEER. Trimming cost V 6 bases and J 2 bases, with 13 bases left between them.

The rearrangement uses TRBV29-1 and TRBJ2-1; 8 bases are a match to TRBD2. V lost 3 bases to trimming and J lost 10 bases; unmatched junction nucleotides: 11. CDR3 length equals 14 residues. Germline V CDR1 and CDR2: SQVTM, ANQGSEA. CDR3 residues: CSVDFSGRGNEQFF. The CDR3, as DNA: TGCAGCGTTGATTTCTCCGGGAGGGGAAACGAGCAGTTCTTC.

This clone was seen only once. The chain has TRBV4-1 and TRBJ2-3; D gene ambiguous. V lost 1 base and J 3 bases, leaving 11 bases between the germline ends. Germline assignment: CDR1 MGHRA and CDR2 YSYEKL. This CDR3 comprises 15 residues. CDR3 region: CASSQVDYWTDTQYF. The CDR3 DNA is TGCGCCAGCAGCCAAGTAGATTATTGGACAGATACGCAGTATTTT.

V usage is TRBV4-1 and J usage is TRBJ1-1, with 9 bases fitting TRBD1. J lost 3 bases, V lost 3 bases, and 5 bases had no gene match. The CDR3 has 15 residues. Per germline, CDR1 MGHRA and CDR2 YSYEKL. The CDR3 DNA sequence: TGCGCCAGCAGCCACTCGGGACAGGGAGACACTGAAGCTTTCTTT. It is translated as CASSHSGQGDTEAFF.

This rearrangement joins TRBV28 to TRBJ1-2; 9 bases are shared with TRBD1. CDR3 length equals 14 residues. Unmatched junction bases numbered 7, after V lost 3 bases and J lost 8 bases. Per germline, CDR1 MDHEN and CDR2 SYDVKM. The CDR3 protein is CASSFTGGVVGYTF. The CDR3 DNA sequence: TGTGCCAGCAGTTTTACAGGGGGCGTAGTCGGCTACACCTTC.

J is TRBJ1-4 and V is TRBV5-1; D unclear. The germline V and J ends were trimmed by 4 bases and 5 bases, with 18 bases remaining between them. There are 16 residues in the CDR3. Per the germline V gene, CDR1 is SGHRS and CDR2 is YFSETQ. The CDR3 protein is CASSPLPREGNEKLFF. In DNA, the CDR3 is TGCGCCAGCAGCCCCCTTCCGAGGGAAGGAAATGAAAAACTGTTTTTT.

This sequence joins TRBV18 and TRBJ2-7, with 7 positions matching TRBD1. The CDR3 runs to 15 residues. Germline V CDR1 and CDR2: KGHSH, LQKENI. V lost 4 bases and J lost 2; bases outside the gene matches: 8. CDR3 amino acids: CASSLPGTDTYEQYF. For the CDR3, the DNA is TGTGCCAGCTCACTGCCCGGGACAGATACCTACGAGCAGTACTTC.

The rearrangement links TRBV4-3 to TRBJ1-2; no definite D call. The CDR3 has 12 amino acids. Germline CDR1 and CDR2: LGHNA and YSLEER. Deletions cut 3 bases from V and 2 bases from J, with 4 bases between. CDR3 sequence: CASSHLNYGYTF. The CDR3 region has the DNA TGCGCCAGCAGCCACCTGAACTATGGCTACACCTTC.

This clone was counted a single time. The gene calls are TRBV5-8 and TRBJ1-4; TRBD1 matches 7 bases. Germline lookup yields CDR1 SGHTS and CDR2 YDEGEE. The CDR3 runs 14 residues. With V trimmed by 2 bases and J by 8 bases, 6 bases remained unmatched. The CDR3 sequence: CASSLGQVNEKLFF. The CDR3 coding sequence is TGTGCCAGCAGCTTAGGACAGGTTAACGAAAAACTGTTTTTT. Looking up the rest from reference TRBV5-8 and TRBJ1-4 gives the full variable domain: EAGVTQSPTHLIKTRGQQATLRCSPISGHTSVYWYQQALGLGLQFLLWYDEGEERNRGNFPPRFSGRQFPNYSSELNVNALELEDSALYLCASSLGQVNEKLFFGSGTQLSVL.

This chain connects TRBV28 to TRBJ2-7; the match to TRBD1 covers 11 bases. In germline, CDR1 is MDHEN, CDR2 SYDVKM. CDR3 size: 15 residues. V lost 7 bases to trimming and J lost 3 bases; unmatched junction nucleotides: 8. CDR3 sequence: CASNVAGTGGYEQYF. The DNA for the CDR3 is TGTGCCAGCAACGTAGCGGGGACAGGGGGCTACGAGCAGTACTTC.

Here the CDR3 reads CASSLAQTSEYEQYF. In DNA form, the CDR3 reads TGTGCCAGCTCCTTGGCCCAAACTAGCGAATACGAGCAGTACTTC. The chain recombines TRBV5-5 with TRBJ2-7; TRBD2 aligns across 7 bases. The J segment lost 4 bases and the V segment lost 7 bases, leaving 14 bases of the junction unmatched. This CDR3 region has 15 residues. Looked up from germline, CDR1 is SGHKS and CDR2 is YYEKEE (reference sequence). Using reference TRBV5-5 and TRBJ2-7 for the parts outside the CDR3, the full variable domain is DAGVTQSPTHLIKTRGQQVTLRCSPISGHKSVSWYQQVLGQGPQFIFQYYEKEERGRGNFPDRFSARQFPNYSSELNVNALLLGDSALYLCASSLAQTSEYEQYFGPGTRLTVT.

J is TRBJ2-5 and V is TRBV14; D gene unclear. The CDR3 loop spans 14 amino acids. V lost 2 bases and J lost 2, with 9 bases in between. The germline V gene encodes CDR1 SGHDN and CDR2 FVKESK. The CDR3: CASSQRPLQETQYF. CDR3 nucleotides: TGTGCCAGCAGCCAACGTCCCTTACAAGAGACCCAGTACTTC.

The CDR3, as DNA: TGCGCCAGCAGCGGCTACCGGGACATACCCGGGGAGCTGTTTTTT. Its protein is CASSGYRDIPGELFF. The V gene is TRBV5-1, the J gene TRBJ2-2; D possibly corresponds to TRBD1 (6 bases). In germline, CDR1 is SGHRS, CDR2 YFSETQ. The V end was cut by 4 bases, the J end by 6 bases, with 16 bases between. This CDR3 spans 15 amino acids.

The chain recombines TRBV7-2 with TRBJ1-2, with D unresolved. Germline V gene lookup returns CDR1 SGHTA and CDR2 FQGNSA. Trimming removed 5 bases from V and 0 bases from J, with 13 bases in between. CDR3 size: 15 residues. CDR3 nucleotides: TGTGCCAGCAGCCCCCACTCCACAGCTAACTATGGCTACACCTTC. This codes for CASSPHSTANYGYTF.

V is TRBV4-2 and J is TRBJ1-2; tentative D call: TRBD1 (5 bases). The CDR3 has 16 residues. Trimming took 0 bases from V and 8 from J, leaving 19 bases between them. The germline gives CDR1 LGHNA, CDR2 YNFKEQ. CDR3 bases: TGTGCCAGCAGCCAAGACGGTCGACAGTACGGTTCGGGCTACACCTTC. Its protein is CASSQDGRQYGSGYTF.